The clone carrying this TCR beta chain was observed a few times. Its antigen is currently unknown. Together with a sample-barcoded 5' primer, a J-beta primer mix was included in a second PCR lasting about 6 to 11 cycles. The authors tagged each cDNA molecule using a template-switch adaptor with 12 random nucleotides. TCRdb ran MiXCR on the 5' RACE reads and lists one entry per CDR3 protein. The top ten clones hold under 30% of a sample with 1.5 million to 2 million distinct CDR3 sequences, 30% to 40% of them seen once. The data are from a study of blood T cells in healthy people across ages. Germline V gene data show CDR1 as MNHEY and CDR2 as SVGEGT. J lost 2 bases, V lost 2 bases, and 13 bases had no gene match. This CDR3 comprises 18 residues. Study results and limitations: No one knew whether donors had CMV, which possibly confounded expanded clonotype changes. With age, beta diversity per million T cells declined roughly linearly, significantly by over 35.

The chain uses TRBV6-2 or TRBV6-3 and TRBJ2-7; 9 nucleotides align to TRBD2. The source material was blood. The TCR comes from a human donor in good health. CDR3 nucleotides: TGTGCCAGCAGTTACCTTAGGATGAGCGGGGGGACCACCTACGAGCAGTACTTC. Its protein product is CASSYLRMSGGTTYEQYF.